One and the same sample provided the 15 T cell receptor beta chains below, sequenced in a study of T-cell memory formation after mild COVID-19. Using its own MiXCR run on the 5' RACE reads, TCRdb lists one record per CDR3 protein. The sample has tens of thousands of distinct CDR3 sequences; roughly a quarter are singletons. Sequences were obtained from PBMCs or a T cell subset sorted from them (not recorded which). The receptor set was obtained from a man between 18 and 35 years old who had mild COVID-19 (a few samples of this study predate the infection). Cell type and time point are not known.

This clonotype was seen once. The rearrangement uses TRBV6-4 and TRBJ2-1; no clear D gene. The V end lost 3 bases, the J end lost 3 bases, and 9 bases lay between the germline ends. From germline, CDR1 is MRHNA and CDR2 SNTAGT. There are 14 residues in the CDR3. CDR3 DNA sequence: TGTGCCAGCAGTGAAGGCGGCGGCTACAATGAGCAGTTCTTC. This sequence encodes CASSEGGGYNEQFF.

This chain's CDR3 is CASSQDNGYGYTF. In DNA form, the CDR3 reads TGCGCCAGCAGCCAAGATAACGGGTACGGCTACACCTTC. This chain connects TRBV4-3 to TRBJ1-2; D ambiguous. The V end was cut by 0 bases, the J end by 8 bases, with 10 bases between. This CDR3 has 13 residues. CDR1 LGHNA and CDR2 YSLEER come from the germline V gene.

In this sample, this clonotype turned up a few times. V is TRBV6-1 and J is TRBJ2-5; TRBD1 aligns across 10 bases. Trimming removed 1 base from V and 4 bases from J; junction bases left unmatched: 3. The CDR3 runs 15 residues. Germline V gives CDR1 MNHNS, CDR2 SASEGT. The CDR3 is CASSEETGGAETQYF. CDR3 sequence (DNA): TGTGCCAGCAGTGAAGAGACAGGGGGCGCAGAGACCCAGTACTTC.

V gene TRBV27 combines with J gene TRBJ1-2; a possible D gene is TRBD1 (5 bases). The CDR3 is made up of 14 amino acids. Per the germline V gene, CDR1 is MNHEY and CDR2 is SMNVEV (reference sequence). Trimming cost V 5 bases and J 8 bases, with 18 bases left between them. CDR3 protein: CASSPRPGPGGYTF. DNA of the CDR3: TGTGCCAGCAGTCCCCGCCCTGGACCAGGGGGCTACACCTTC.

The CDR3, as DNA: TGTGCCAGCAGCCAAGATGGCAGTAGCACAGATACGCAGTATTTT. This codes for CASSQDGSSTDTQYF. The chain employs TRBV4-2 and TRBJ2-3; the D is unclear. The V end was cut by 0 bases, the J end by 0 bases, with 7 bases between. Germline CDR1 is LGHNA and CDR2 is YNFKEQ. The CDR3 totals 15 residues.

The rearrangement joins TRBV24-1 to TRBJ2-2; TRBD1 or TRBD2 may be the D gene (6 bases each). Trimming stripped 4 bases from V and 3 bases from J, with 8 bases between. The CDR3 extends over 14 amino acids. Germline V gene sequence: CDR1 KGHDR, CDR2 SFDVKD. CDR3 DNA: TGTGCCACCAGTGAGGGGGGCGACACCGGGGAGCTGTTTTTT. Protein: CATSEGGDTGELFF.

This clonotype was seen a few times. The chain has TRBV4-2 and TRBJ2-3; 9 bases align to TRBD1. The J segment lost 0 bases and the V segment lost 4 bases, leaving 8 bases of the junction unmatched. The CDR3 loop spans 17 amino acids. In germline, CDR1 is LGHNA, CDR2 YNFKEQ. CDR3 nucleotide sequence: TGTGCCAGCAGCCTTACCGGGACAGGGTTTAGCACAGATACGCAGTATTTT. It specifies CASSLTGTGFSTDTQYF.

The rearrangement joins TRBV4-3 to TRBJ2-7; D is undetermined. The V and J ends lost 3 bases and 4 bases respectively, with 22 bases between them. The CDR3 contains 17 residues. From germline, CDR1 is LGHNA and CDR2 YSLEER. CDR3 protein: CASSQVWVGSWVYEQYF. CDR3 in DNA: TGCGCCAGCAGCCAGGTTTGGGTGGGCAGTTGGGTTTACGAGCAGTACTTC.

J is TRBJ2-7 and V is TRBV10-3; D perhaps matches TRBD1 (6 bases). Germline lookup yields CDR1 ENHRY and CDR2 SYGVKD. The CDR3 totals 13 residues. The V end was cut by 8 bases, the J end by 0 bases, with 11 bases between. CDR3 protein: CAIGGHPSYEQYF. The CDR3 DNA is TGTGCCATCGGGGGACACCCCTCCTACGAGCAGTACTTC.

The CDR3 region is CASSTGVGNEQFF. The CDR3 nucleotides are TGCGCCAGCAGCACGGGGGTCGGGAATGAGCAGTTCTTC. The chain is built from TRBV5-1 and TRBJ2-1; tentative D call: TRBD2 (6 bases). CDR1 is SGHRS and CDR2 is YFSETQ in the germline V gene. Trimming shortened V by 4 bases and J by 7 bases, and 12 bases separated the two germline ends. The CDR3 is made up of 13 amino acids.

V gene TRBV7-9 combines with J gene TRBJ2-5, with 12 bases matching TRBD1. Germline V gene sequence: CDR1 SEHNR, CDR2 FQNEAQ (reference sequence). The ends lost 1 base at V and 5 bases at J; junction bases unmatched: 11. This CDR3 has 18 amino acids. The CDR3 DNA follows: TGTGCCAGCAGCTTAGGGGACGGGACAGGGGGCGCCGCGGAGACCCAGTACTTC. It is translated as CASSLGDGTGGAAETQYF. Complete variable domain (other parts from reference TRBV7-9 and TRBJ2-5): DTGVSQNPRHKITKRGQNVTFRCDPISEHNRLYWYRQTLGQGPEFLTYFQNEAQLEKSRLLSDRFSAERPKGSFSTLEIQRTEQGDSAMYLCASSLGDGTGGAAETQYFGPGTRLLVL.

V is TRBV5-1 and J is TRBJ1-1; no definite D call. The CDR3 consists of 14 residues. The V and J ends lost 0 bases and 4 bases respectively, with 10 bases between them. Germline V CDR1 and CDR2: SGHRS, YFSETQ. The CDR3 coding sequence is TGCGCCAGCAGCTTGGGGGCATCTGGCACTGAAGCTTTCTTT. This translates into CASSLGASGTEAFF.

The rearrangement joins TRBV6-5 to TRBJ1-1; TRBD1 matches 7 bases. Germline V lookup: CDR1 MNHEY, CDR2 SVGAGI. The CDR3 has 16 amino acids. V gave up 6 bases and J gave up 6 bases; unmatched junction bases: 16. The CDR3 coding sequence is TGTGCCAGCAGGTACCCCAGTGGAGGGGGCATCGCTGAAGCTTTCTTT. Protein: CASRYPSGGGIAEAFF.

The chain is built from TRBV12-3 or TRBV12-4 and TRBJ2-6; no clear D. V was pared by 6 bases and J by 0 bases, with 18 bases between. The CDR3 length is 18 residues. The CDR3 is CASSGSGSPRSGANVLTF. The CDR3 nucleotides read TGTGCCAGCAGCGGGTCGGGCAGTCCACGCTCTGGGGCCAACGTCCTGACTTTC.

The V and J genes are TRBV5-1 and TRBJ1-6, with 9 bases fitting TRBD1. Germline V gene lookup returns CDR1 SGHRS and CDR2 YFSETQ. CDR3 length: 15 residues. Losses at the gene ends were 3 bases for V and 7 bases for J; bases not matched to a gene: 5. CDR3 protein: CASSWGQGGNSPLHF. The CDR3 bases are TGCGCCAGCAGCTGGGGACAGGGAGGCAATTCACCCCTCCACTTT. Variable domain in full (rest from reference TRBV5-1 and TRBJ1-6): KAGVTQTPRYLIKTRGQQVTLSCSPISGHRSVSWYQQTPGQGLQFLFEYFSETQRNKGNFPGRFSGRQFSNSRSEMNVSTLELGDSALYLCASSWGQGGNSPLHFGNGTRLTVT.